Below, one T cell receptor beta chain is given with its context. What antigen it recognizes has not been identified. Nothing much larger sits one base from this clone, and base qualities are not available. The CDR3 regions of human TCRbeta chains were analyzed by immunosequencing. From the authors' description of their analysis: Repertoire TCRs were checked for matches against a reference library of SARS-CoV-2-specific TCRs that had been generated using the MIRA antigen-specificity platform. Breadth was defined as the fraction of unique TCRs that were SARS-CoV-2-associated, and depth was defined as the fraction of total T cells that were SARS-CoV-2-associated. Using the MIRA data, every spike-specific TCR was mapped to the spike region that the TCR reacted to and assigned to either a CD4 or a CD8 class. Log10-transformed breadth and depth values were compared by one-way ANOVA with Sidak's multiple comparisons tests. In TCRdb, the immuneACCESS table is reduced to in-frame sequences with V and J assigned. These tables do not hold every clone; where another copy was compared, an unresolved V gene accounts for under half, and the others remain unexplained. V, J and clone size are taken as reported in that table, and D and trimming were inferred from the DNA itself. Counted in this sample were over 130,000 clones; roughly nine tenths of them appeared once. The top ten clonotypes cover about 3.6% of the sample.

The record originates from a study of T cell responses to AZD1222 COVID-19 vaccine (dated by TCRdb to about 2021). Background for the entire study: A total of 230 to 250 trial participants underwent TCR sequencing, of whom some 210 received two doses of AZD1222 and 26 received two doses of the MenACWY control vaccine. Enrollment into the trials was organized by age into subgroups of 18-55, 56-69 and 70-plus years, and those subgroups contained approximately 160, 26 and 62 TCR-sequenced participants, respectively. Study-wide conclusions, independent of this receptor: Nearly half of unique spike-specific TCRs reportedly recognized epitopes outside regions mutated in the B.1.351 and B.1.1.7 variants. CD4 TCRs associated with the vaccine covered the entire spike protein, and the dominant responses were in regions 160-218 and 743-854. A significant rise in spike-specific TCR breadth and depth was observed after two AZD1222 doses relative to day 0 and relative to MenACWY recipients. Conclusions about previously exposed vaccinees were limited because only 5 or 6 AZD1222 recipients were SARS-CoV-2 seropositive at baseline. In the small 56-69-year group, the increase in depth fell short of significance, most likely because of low power. Because no day 14 peak-response samples were available, the repertoires could be characterized only after the peak T cell response. Most participants were white British and females outnumbered males, and the authors suggested that clonal diversity may have been underestimated.

The label giving this sample's time point can be read as: about 28 days (+/-7) after the second vaccine dose. AZD1222 recipients given second doses at about 4 weeks or at about 12 weeks were pooled, since spike-specific TCR depth and breadth were not found to differ between the two schedules. Vaccinee samples were obtained from the UK trials COV001 and COV002, which included a single-blind randomized controlled phase 2/3 trial of AZD1222 (ChAdOx1 nCoV-19) in healthy adults. For TCRbeta chain sequencing, PBMC samples from trial participants were taken at day 0 and at day 28 after the second dose. The CDR3 numbers 16 residues from cysteine through phenylalanine. Just CDR3 DNA is preserved here, 48 bases in frame from base 1. V trim: 1 base; J trim: 5 bases; unmatched bases: 7. CDR1 is given as SEHNR and CDR2 as FQNEAQ, both from the germline V gene (reference sequence).

The chain is made from TRBV7-9 and TRBJ2-1; 8 bases in between match TRBD2. This material consisted of peripheral blood, taken 28 days after the second AZD1222 dose. The receptor was isolated from an adult who received the AZD1222 COVID-19 vaccine. The DNA reads as follows: TGTGCCAGCAGCTTAGGCCGGACTAGCTACCACAATGAGCAGTTCTTC. It codes for CASSLGRTSYHNEQFF.